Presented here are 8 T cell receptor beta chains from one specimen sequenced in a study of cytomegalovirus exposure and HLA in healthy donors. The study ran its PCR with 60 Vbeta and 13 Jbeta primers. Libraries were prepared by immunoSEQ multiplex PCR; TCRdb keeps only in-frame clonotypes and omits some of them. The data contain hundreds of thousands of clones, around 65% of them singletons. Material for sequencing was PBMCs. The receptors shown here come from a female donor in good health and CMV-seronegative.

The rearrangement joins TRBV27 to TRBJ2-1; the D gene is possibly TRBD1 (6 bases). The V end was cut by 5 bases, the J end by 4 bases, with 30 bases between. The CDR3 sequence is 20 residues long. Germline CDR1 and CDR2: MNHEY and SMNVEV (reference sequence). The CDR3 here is CASSPHRLVDPQGKYNEQFF. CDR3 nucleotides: TGTGCCAGCAGTCCCCACCGTTTAGTGGACCCCCAGGGGAAGTACAATGAGCAGTTCTTC.

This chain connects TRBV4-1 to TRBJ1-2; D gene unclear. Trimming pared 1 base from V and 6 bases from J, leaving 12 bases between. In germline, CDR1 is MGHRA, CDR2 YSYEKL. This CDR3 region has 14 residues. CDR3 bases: TGCGCCAGCAGCCAAGCCTTAGTTCGGGATGGCTACACCTTC. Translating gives CASSQALVRDGYTF.

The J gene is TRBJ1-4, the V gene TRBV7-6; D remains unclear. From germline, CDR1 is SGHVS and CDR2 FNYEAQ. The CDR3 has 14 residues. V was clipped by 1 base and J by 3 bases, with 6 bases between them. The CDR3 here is CASSLGRANEKLFF. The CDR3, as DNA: TGTGCCAGCAGCTTAGGGCGGGCTAATGAAAAACTGTTTTTT. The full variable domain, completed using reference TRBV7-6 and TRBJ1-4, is GAGVSQSPRYKVTKRGQDVALRCDPISGHVSLYWYRQALGQGPEFLTYFNYEAQQDKSGLPNDRFSAERPEGSISTLTIQRTEQRDSAMYRCASSLGRANEKLFFGSGTQLSVL.

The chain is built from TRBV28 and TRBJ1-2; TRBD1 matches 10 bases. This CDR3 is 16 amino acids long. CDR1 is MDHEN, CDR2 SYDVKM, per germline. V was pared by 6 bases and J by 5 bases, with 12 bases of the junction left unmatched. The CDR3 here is CASRTGGTGDWYGYTF. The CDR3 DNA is TGTGCCAGCAGAACAGGGGGGACAGGGGATTGGTATGGCTACACCTTC.

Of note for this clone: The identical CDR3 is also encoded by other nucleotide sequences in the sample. The chain's CDR3 is CASPLAGGPISYNEQFF. CDR3 DNA sequence: TGTGCCAGCCCACTAGCGGGAGGGCCCATCTCCTACAATGAGCAGTTCTTC. The chain couples TRBV14 to TRBJ2-1; 13 bases fit TRBD2. V was clipped by 8 bases and J by 0 bases; unmatched bases: 7. The CDR3 is made up of 17 amino acids. CDR1 SGHDN and CDR2 FVKESK come from the germline V gene.

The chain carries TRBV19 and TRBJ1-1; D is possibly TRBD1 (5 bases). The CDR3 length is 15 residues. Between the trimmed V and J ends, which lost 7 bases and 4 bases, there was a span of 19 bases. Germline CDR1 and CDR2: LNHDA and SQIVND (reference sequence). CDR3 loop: CASIGGARWGTEAFF. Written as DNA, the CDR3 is TGTGCCAGTATCGGAGGGGCCCGATGGGGCACTGAAGCTTTCTTT.

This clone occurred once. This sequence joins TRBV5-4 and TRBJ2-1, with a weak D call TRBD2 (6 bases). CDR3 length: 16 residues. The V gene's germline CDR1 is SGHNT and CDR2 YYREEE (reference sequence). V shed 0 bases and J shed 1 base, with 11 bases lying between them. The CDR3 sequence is CASSLAPRESYNEQFF. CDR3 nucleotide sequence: TGTGCCAGCAGCTTGGCCCCTCGGGAGTCCTACAATGAGCAGTTCTTC.

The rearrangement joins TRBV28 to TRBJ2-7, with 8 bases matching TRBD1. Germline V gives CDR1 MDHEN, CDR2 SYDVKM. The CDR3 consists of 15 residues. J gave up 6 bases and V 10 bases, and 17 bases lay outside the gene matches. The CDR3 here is CANSSLGTGDFEQYF. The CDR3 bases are TGTGCCAACAGCTCTTTGGGGACAGGCGACTTCGAGCAGTACTTC.